Presented here are 10 T cell receptor beta chains from one specimen sequenced in a study of regulatory T cells in long-lasting Graves disease. The time point: newly diagnosed GD, antithyroid drugs for less than 3 months. From RNA extracted from PBMCs, the TCR library was made. HTBI primers from iRepertoire and Arm-PCR of CDR3 regions yielded the TCR beta libraries. TCRdb re-called the multiplex PCR reads with MiXCR, one entry per CDR3 protein. The sample holds almost 450,000 distinct CDR3 sequences, roughly 15% seen once. This sample also belongs to another study, concerning T cells in Graves' hyperthyroidism and ophthalmopathy.

The starting material was peripheral blood mononuclear cells (PBMCs), obtained at new diagnosis, from a patient treated with antithyroid drugs. The receptors originated from a woman aged 30 to 39 with Graves disease.

About this clonotype: One end of the junction is discordant with germline, which a read error may explain. The rearrangement links TRBV28 to TRBJ1-4, with 8 bases lining up with TRBD1. Germline CDR1 reads MDHEN; CDR2 reads SYDVKM. The CDR3 totals 14 residues. The CDR3 DNA follows: TGTGCCAGCGCTACCATCGGGACAGGAGAAAAACCGTTTTTT. Its protein product is CASATIGTGEKPFF.

The V gene is TRBV5-5, the J gene TRBJ2-5; the D gene is possibly TRBD1 (5 bases). The germline CDR1 and CDR2 sequences are SGHKS and YYEKEE (reference sequence). This CDR3 spans 14 amino acids. The V and J ends lost 9 bases and 2 bases respectively, with 17 bases between them. In DNA, the CDR3 is TGTGCCATCAATAGGGGTTTTGGACAAGAGACCCAGTACTTC. Encoded protein: CAINRGFGQETQYF.

The rearrangement links TRBV12-3 or TRBV12-4 to TRBJ1-3; 9 positions match TRBD1. The CDR3 extends over 15 amino acids. Losses at the gene ends were 6 bases for V and 1 base for J; bases not matched to a gene: 4. The CDR3 DNA sequence: TGTGCCAGCAGGCGACAGGGGGTATCTGGAAACACCATATATTTT. It is translated as CASRRQGVSGNTIYF.

The chain couples TRBV5-1 to TRBJ2-1; D may be TRBD1 or TRBD2 (5 bases each). V shed 4 bases and J shed 2 bases, with 19 bases lying between them. This CDR3 is 17 amino acids long. Germline values: CDR1 SGHRS, CDR2 YFSETQ. CDR3 protein: CASSPNPGTGAYNEQFF. The CDR3 DNA reads as TGCGCCAGCAGCCCAAACCCAGGGACCGGAGCCTACAATGAGCAGTTCTTC.

On this clonotype itself: A much larger clonotype is one base distant, so this may be a read error. V and J are TRBV29-1 and TRBJ2-1; 12 bases align to TRBD1. The better agreement between TRBJ2-5 and the DNA end casts doubt on the J call. Germline V gene lookup returns CDR1 SQVTM and CDR2 ANQGSEA. This CDR3 comprises 16 residues. The CDR3 spells CSARDRGLGRQETQYF. The CDR3 coding sequence is TGCAGCGCCCGGGACAGGGGGCTCGGGCGCCAAGAGACCCAGTACTTC.

This clonotype came up many times. This chain joins TRBV2 and TRBJ2-1, with D perhaps TRBD2 (5 bases). Per germline, CDR1 SNHLY and CDR2 FYNNEI. The V gene lost 7 bases and the J gene lost 4 bases, with 11 bases spanning the gap. The CDR3 sequence is 13 residues long. The CDR3 DNA reads as TGTGCCAGCAACGAGGGATTGTACAATGAGCAGTTCTTC. It is translated as CASNEGLYNEQFF. Together with reference TRBV2 and TRBJ2-1, the CDR3 gives the full variable domain: EPEVTQTPSHQVTQMGQEVILRCVPISNHLYFYWYRQILGQKVEFLVSFYNNEISEKSEIFDDQFSVERPDGSNFTLKIRSTKLEDSAMYFCASNEGLYNEQFFGPGTRLTVL.

The table lists this clonotype with a few counts. The chain carries TRBV7-6 and TRBJ1-4, with a tentative D call TRBD1 (5 bases). The germline V and J ends were trimmed by 5 bases and 8 bases, with 18 bases remaining between them. Germline CDR1 and CDR2: SGHVS and FNYEAQ. The CDR3 is made up of 15 amino acids. CDR3 sequence reads: CASSHGAGEGEKLFF. The CDR3 nucleotides are TGTGCCAGCAGCCATGGGGCCGGCGAGGGGGAAAAACTGTTTTTT.

Comments on this clonotype: A much more abundant neighbour one base away suggests this may be a read error. This rearrangement joins TRBV30 to TRBJ2-5; D may be TRBD1 or TRBD2 (5 bases each). Germline-derived CDR1 and CDR2 are GTSNPN and SVGIG (reference sequence). The CDR3 is 14 amino acids. The CDR3 loop is CAWEPRDLGDLAFF. The DNA for the CDR3 is TGTGCCTGGGAACCCAGGGACCTAGGTGATTTGGCGTTCTTC.

This clonotype was counted at least ten times. The V and J genes are TRBV3-1 and TRBJ1-5; maybe TRBD1 (5 bases). In germline, CDR1 is LGHDT, CDR2 YNNKEL (reference sequence). The ends were cut back, 0 bases at V and 4 bases at J, with 10 bases in the middle. CDR3 length: 15 amino acids. CDR3 nucleotide sequence: TGTGCCAGCAGCCAAGATCTAAAGGGGAATCAGCCCCAGCATTTT. As protein: CASSQDLKGNQPQHF.

This clonotype showed up just a few times. The chain recombines TRBV7-9 with TRBJ1-4, with a weak D call TRBD1 (5 bases). The CDR3 consists of 16 residues. V was trimmed by 5 bases and J by 14 bases, leaving 27 bases between them. CDR1 is SEHNR and CDR2 is FQNEAQ in the germline V gene (reference sequence). The CDR3, as DNA: TGTGCCAGCAGCCCCGGGGTAAAAGGGACCGGGTTTAGGCTGTTTTTT. Protein sequence: CASSPGVKGTGFRLFF.